This T cell receptor beta chain appears in the sequencing data of a study of CDR3 diversity in severe acne. TCRdb reanalysed the PCR reads using MiXCR and keeps one entry per CDR3 protein. The profile shows 85,000 to 120,000 distinct CDR3 sequences, roughly 51% of them singletons. The CDR3 is made up of 17 amino acids. The V gene's germline CDR1 is MDHEN and CDR2 SYDVKM. V shed 5 bases and J shed 6 bases, with 22 bases lying between them. This chain joins TRBV28 and TRBJ1-4; D is perhaps TRBD1 (6 bases). This clonotype was obtained from a male donor with acne. The specimen sequenced was blood. The CDR3 sequence is CASSRQPGRGHYEKLFF. The CDR3 DNA is TGTGCCAGCAGTCGTCAGCCGGGTCGGGGGCACTATGAAAAACTGTTTTTT. Based on the CDR3 plus reference TRBV28 and TRBJ1-4, the full variable domain is DVKVTQSSRYLVKRTGEKVFLECVQDMDHENMFWYRQDPGLGLRLIYFSYDVKMKEKGDIPEGYSVSREKKERFSLILESASTNQTSMYLCASSRQPGRGHYEKLFFGSGTQLSVL.